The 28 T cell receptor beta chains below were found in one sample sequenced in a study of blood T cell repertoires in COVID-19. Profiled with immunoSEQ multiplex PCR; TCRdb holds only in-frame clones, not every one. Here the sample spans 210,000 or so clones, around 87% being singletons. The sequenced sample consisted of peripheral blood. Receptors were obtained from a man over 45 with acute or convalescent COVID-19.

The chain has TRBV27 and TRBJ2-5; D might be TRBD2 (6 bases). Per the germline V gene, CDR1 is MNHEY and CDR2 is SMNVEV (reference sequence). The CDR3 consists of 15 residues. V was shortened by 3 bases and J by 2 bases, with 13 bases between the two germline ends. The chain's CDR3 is CASSFRSGEQETQYF. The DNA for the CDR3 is TGTGCCAGCAGTTTCCGGTCGGGGGAGCAAGAGACCCAGTACTTC.

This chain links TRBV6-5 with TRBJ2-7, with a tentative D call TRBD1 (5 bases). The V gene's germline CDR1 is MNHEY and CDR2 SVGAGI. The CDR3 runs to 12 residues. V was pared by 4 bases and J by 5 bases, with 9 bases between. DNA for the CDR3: TGTGCCAGCAGTTCAGGGCCCCACGAGCAGTACTTC. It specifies CASSSGPHEQYF.

The CDR3 spells CASARQEGALIGTDTQYF. DNA for the CDR3: TGTGCCAGTGCTAGACAGGAAGGCGCTTTAATCGGCACAGATACGCAGTATTTT. This chain joins TRBV19 and TRBJ2-3, with D tentatively TRBD1 (6 bases). V was cut by 8 bases and J by 1 base, with 25 bases left in between. Germline assignment: CDR1 LNHDA and CDR2 SQIVND (reference sequence). The CDR3 runs 18 residues.

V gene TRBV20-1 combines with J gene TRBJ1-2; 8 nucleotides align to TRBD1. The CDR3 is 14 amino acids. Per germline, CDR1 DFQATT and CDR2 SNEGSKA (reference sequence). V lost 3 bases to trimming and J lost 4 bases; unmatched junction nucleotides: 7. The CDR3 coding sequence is TGCAGTGCTAGTTTACAGGGGGTGGGCTATGGCTACACCTTC. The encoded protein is CSASLQGVGYGYTF.

CDR3 DNA: TGTGCCAGTAGCCCAGGCAGGGGTGGATTCGAGCAGCCCCAGCATTTT. It translates to CASSPGRGGFEQPQHF. The chain employs TRBV19 and TRBJ1-5, with D possibly being TRBD1 (6 bases). Germline loops: CDR1 LNHDA, CDR2 SQIVND (reference sequence). The CDR3 is 16 amino acids. Between the trimmed V and J ends, which lost 6 bases and 7 bases, there was a span of 22 bases.

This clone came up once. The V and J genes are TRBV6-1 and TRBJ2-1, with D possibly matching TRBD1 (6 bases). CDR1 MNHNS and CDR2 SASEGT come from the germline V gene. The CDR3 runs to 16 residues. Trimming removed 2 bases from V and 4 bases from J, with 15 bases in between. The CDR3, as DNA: TGTGCCAGCAGTGAATCTGGGCAGGGGCCGTACAATGAGCAGTTCTTC. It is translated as CASSESGQGPYNEQFF.

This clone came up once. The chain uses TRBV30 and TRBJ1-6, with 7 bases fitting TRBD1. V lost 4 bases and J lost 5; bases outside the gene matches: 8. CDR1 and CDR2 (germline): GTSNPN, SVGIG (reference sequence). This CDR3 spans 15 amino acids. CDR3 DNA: TGTGCCTGGAAGATGACAGGGTTGAATAATTCACCCCTCCACTTT. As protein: CAWKMTGLNNSPLHF.

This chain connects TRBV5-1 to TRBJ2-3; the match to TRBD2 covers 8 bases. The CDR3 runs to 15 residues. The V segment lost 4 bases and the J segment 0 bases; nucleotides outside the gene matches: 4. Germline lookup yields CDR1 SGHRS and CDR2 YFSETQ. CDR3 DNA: TGCGCCAGCAGCCCGGGGGGGCCAAGCACAGATACGCAGTATTTT. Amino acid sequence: CASSPGGPSTDTQYF.

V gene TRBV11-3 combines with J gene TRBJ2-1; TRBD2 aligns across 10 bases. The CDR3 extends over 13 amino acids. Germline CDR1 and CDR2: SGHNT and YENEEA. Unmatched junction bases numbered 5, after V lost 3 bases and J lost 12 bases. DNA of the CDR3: TGTGCCAGCAGCTTGGTTAGCGGGGGGCGGCAGTTCTTC. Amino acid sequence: CASSLVSGGRQFF.

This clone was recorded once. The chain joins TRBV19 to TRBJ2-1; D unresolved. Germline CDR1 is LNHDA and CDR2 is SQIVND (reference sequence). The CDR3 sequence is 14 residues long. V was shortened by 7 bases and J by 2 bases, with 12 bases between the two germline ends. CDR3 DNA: TGTGCCAGTAATTCAGAATCCACCTACAATGAGCAGTTCTTC. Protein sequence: CASNSESTYNEQFF.

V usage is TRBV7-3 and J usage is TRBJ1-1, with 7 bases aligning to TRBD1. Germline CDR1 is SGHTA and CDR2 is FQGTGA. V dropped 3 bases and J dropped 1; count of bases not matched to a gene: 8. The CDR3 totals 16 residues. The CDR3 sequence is CASSFGQAKENTEAFF. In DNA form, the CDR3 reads TGTGCCAGCAGCTTTGGACAGGCCAAAGAGAACACTGAAGCTTTCTTT.

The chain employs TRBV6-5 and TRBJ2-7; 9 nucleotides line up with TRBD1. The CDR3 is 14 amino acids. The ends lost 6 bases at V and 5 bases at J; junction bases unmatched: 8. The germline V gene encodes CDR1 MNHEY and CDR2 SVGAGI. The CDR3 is CASSRVQGAHEQYV. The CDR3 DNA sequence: TGTGCCAGCAGCCGGGTACAGGGGGCTCACGAGCAGTACGTC.

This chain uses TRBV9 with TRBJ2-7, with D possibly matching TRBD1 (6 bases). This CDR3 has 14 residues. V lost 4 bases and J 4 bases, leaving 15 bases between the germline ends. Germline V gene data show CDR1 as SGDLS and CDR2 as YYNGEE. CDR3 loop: CASSPTTGVYEQYF. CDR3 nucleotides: TGTGCCAGCAGCCCAACGACAGGAGTTTACGAGCAGTACTTC.

This CDR3 is CASRPTEMYGYTF. CDR3 coding DNA: TGTGCCAGCCGCCCGACAGAGATGTATGGCTACACCTTC. The V gene is TRBV9, the J gene TRBJ1-2, with a weak D call TRBD1 (5 bases). The CDR3 runs 13 residues. With 7 bases removed from V and 5 bases from J, the gap between germline ends came to 15 bases. Germline CDR1 SGDLS, CDR2 YYNGEE.

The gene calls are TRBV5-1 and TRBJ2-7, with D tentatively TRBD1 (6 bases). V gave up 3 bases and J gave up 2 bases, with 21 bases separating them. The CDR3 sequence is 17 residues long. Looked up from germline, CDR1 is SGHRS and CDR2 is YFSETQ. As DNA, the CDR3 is TGCGCCAGCAGCTCAATCCCGGCAGGGGAGATCACCTACGAGCAGTACTTC. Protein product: CASSSIPAGEITYEQYF.

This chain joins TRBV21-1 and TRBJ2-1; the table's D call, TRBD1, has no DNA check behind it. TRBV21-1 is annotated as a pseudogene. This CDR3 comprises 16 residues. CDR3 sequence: CASSDGQEEEDNEQFF. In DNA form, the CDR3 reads TGTGCCAGCAGCGACGGACAGGAGGAGGAAGACAATGAGCAGTTCTTC.

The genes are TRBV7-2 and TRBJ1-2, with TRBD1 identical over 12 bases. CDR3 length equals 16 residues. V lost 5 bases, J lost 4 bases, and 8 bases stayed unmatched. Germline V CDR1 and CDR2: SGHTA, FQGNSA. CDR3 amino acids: CASSQGTGGAGYGYTF. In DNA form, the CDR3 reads TGTGCCAGCAGCCAAGGGACAGGGGGCGCAGGCTATGGCTACACCTTC.

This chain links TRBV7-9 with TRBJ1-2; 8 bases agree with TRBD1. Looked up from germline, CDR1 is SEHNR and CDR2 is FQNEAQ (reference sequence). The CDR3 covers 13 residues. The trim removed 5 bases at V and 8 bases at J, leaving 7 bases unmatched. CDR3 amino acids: CASSPGQGLGYTF. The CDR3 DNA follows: TGTGCCAGCAGCCCTGGACAGGGTCTCGGCTACACCTTC.

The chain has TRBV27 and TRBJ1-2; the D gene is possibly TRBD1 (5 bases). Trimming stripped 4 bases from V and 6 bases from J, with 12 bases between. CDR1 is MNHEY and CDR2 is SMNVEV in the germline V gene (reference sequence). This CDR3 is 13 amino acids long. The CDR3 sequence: CASSSSRGDGYTF. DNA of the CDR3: TGTGCCAGCAGTTCCTCCCGGGGGGATGGCTACACCTTC.

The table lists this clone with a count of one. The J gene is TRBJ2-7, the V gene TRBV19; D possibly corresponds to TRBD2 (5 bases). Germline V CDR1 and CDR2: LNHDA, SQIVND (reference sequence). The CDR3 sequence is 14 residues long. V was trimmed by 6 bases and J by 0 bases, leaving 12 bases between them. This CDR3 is CASSPLGSSYEQYF. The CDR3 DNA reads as TGTGCCAGTAGCCCATTGGGGAGCTCCTACGAGCAGTACTTC. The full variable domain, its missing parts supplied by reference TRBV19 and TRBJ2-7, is DGGITQSPKYLFRKEGQNVTLSCEQNLNHDAMYWYRQDPGQGLRLIYYSQIVNDFQKGDIAEGYSVSREKKESFPLTVTSAQKNPTAFYLCASSPLGSSYEQYFGPGTRLTVT.

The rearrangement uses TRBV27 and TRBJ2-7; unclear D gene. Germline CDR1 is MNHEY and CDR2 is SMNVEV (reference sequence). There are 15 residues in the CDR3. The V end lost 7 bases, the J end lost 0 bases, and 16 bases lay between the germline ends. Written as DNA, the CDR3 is TGTGCCAGCAAAGCCTCCGGGTCGAGCTCCTACGAGCAGTACTTC. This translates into CASKASGSSSYEQYF.

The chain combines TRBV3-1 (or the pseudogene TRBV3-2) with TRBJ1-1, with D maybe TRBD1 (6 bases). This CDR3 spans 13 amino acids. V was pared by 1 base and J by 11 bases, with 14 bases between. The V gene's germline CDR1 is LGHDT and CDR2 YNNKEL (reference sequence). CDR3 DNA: TGTGCCAGCAGCCAAGGGGAGGGGGTGAATGCTTTCTTT. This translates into CASSQGEGVNAFF.

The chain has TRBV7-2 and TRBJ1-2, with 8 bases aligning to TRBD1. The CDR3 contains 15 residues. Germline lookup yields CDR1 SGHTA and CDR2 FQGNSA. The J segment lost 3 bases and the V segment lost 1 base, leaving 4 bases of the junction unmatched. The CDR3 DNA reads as TGTGCCAGCAGCTTAGGACAGGGGAAATACTATGGCTACACCTTC. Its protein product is CASSLGQGKYYGYTF.

CDR3 nucleotide sequence: TGTGCCAGCACAAGAGGGGGCCCTAACACCGGGGAGCTGTTTTTT. It codes for CASTRGGPNTGELFF. V and J are TRBV28 and TRBJ2-2; 7 bases are a match to TRBD1. CDR1 MDHEN and CDR2 SYDVKM come from the germline V gene. The J segment lost 2 bases and the V segment lost 7 bases, leaving 7 bases of the junction unmatched. The CDR3 covers 15 residues.

The CDR3 DNA follows: TGTGCCAGCTGTCAAGGGGTACGTCAGCCCCAGCATTTT. This codes for CASCQGVRQPQHF. The chain uses TRBV18 and TRBJ1-5; possibly TRBD1 for D (5 bases). V dropped 7 bases and J dropped 6 bases, with 13 bases sitting between them. This CDR3 comprises 13 residues. Germline V CDR1 and CDR2: KGHSH, LQKENI.

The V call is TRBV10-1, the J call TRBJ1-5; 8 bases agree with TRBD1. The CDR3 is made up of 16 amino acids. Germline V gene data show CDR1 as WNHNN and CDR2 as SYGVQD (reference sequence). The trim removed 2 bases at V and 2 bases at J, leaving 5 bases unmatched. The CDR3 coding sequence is TGCGCCAGCAGTGAGCCCCAGGGGGCAGGCAATCAGCCCCAGCATTTT. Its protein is CASSEPQGAGNQPQHF.

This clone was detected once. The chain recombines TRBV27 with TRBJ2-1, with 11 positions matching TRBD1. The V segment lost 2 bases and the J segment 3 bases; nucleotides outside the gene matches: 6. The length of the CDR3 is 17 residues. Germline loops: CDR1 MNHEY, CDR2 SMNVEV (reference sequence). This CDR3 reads CASSLATGTGGYNEQFF. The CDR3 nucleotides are TGTGCCAGCAGTTTAGCGACCGGGACAGGGGGCTACAATGAGCAGTTCTTC.

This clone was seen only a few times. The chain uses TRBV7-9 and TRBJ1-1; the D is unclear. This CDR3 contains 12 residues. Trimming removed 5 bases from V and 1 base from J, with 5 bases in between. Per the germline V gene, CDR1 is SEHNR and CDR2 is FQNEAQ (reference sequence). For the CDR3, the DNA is TGTGCCAGCAGCCCAAAGAACACTGAAGCTTTCTTT. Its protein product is CASSPKNTEAFF.